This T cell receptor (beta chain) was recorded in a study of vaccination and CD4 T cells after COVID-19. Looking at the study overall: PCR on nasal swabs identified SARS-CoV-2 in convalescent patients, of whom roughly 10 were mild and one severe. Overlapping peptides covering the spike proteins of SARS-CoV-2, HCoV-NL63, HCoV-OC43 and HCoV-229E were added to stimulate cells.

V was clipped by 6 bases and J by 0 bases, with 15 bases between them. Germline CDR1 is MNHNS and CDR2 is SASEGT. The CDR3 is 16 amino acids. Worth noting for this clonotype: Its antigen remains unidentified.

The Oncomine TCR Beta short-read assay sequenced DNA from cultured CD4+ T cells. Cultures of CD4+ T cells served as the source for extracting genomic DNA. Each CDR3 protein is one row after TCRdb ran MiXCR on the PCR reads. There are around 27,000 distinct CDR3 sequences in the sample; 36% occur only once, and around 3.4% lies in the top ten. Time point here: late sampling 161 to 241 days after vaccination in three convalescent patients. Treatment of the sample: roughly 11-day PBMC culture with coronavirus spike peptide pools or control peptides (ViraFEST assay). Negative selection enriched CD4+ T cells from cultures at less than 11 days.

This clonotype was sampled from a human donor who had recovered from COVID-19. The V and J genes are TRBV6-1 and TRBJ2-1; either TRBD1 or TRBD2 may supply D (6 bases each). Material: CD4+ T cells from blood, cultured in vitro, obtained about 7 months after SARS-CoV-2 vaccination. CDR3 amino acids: CASRRVGGSSYNEQFF. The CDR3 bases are TGTGCCAGCAGACGCGTAGGGGGGAGCTCCTACAATGAGCAGTTCTTC.